The rows below give T cell receptor beta chains drawn from one sample of a study of blood T cells in healthy people across ages. Each CDR3 protein gets one entry after TCRdb re-called the 5' RACE reads with MiXCR. This sample carries under 1 million distinct CDR3 sequences, under 45% of them seen once, and the ten largest clones take roughly 19%. The sequenced sample was blood. The receptors originated from a man in his 60s in good health. CDR3s include the opening cysteine and the closing phenylalanine or tryptophan. Each record gives: clone size, D gene, J gene, V gene, CDR3 protein, CDR3 DNA. A D gene is named only where the DNA matches it firmly. Rows give clone size only sometimes, using once, few, many, or a class for an expanded clone.

clone_size: few; d_call: NA; j_call: TRBJ2-5; v_call: TRBV3-1; cdr3_aa: CASSQEPSSAETQYF; cdr3_nt: TGTGCCAGCAGCCAAGAGCCTAGCTCGGCGGAGACCCAGTACTTC
clone_size: NA; d_call: NA; j_call: TRBJ1-2; v_call: TRBV5-1; cdr3_aa: CARRRQPNYGYTF; cdr3_nt: TGCGCCCGCAGGAGACAGCCGAACTATGGCTACACCTTC
clone_size: many; d_call: NA; j_call: TRBJ2-1; v_call: TRBV4-1; cdr3_aa: CASSYQNNEQFF; cdr3_nt: TGCGCCAGCAGCTACCAGAACAATGAGCAGTTCTTC
clone_size: NA; d_call: NA; j_call: TRBJ2-7; v_call: TRBV21-1; cdr3_aa: CASGKEVGQGPFYEQYF; cdr3_nt: TGTGCCAGCGGCAAAGAAGTGGGACAGGGACCCTTCTACGAGCAGTACTTC
clone_size: NA; d_call: NA; j_call: TRBJ1-1; v_call: TRBV12-3/TRBV12-4; cdr3_aa: CASSFQDSEAFF; cdr3_nt: TGTGCCAGCAGTTTCCAGGACTCTGAAGCTTTCTTT
clone_size: once; d_call: NA; j_call: TRBJ2-1; v_call: TRBV12-3/TRBV12-4; cdr3_aa: CASKYNEQFF; cdr3_nt: TGTGCCAGCAAGTACAATGAGCAGTTCTTC
clone_size: NA; d_call: NA; j_call: TRBJ2-1; v_call: TRBV20-1; cdr3_aa: CSANRGISDEQFF; cdr3_nt: TGCAGTGCCAACCGAGGAATCTCGGATGAGCAGTTCTTC
clone_size: NA; d_call: NA; j_call: TRBJ2-2; v_call: TRBV20-1; cdr3_aa: CSASLIGGITGELFF; cdr3_nt: TGCAGTGCTTCGTTAATTGGCGGGATAACCGGGGAGCTGTTTTTT
clone_size: NA; d_call: TRBD1; j_call: TRBJ2-5; v_call: TRBV4-1; cdr3_aa: CASSQERTGQETQYF; cdr3_nt: TGCGCCAGCAGCCAAGAAAGGACAGGGCAAGAGACCCAGTACTTC
clone_size: few; d_call: NA; j_call: TRBJ2-7; v_call: TRBV10-2; cdr3_aa: CASTIHSGGDYEQYF; cdr3_nt: TGCGCCAGCACCATACACTCCGGCGGAGACTACGAGCAGTACTTC
clone_size: NA; d_call: NA; j_call: TRBJ2-1; v_call: TRBV4-3; cdr3_aa: CASSQDWGGAVYNEQFF; cdr3_nt: TGCGCCAGCAGCCAAGATTGGGGGGGGGCTGTCTACAATGAGCAGTTCTTC
clone_size: once; d_call: NA; j_call: TRBJ2-7; v_call: TRBV14; cdr3_aa: CASSQTGLVDEQYF; cdr3_nt: TGTGCCAGCAGCCAGACTGGGTTAGTTGACGAGCAGTACTTC
clone_size: NA; d_call: NA; j_call: TRBJ2-7; v_call: TRBV7-2; cdr3_aa: CASSAFTGDYEQYF; cdr3_nt: TGTGCCAGCAGCGCCTTTACAGGCGACTACGAGCAGTACTTC
clone_size: few; d_call: TRBD2; j_call: TRBJ2-5; v_call: TRBV28; cdr3_aa: CASSPPTSPETQYF; cdr3_nt: TGTGCCAGCAGCCCACCGACTAGCCCCGAGACCCAGTACTTC
clone_size: NA; d_call: NA; j_call: TRBJ1-2; v_call: TRBV30; cdr3_aa: CAWSAIVGGGYTF; cdr3_nt: TGTGCCTGGAGTGCGATTGTGGGGGGTGGCTACACCTTC
clone_size: NA; d_call: NA; j_call: TRBJ1-1; v_call: TRBV5-5; cdr3_aa: CASSPLRGNEAFF; cdr3_nt: TGTGCCAGCAGCCCACTCCGAGGAAATGAAGCTTTCTTT
clone_size: many; d_call: NA; j_call: TRBJ2-3; v_call: TRBV5-1; cdr3_aa: CASSLGGTDTQYF; cdr3_nt: TGTGCCAGCAGCTTAGGGGGCACAGATACGCAGTATTTT
clone_size: many; d_call: NA; j_call: TRBJ2-3; v_call: TRBV15; cdr3_aa: CATSREGRMTDTQYF; cdr3_nt: TGTGCCACCAGCAGAGAGGGCAGGATGACAGATACGCAGTATTTT
clone_size: few; d_call: NA; j_call: TRBJ2-5; v_call: TRBV27; cdr3_aa: CASSSLFGGRETQYF; cdr3_nt: TGTGCCAGCAGTTCCCTATTTGGGGGGCGAGAGACCCAGTACTTC
clone_size: NA; d_call: NA; j_call: TRBJ1-1; v_call: TRBV20-1; cdr3_aa: CSAIASSGGTEAFF; cdr3_nt: TGCAGTGCTATAGCCTCCTCCGGTGGCACTGAAGCTTTCTTT
clone_size: few; d_call: TRBD2; j_call: TRBJ2-1; v_call: TRBV9; cdr3_aa: CASSVKRTSGNYNEQFF; cdr3_nt: TGTGCCAGCAGCGTAAAACGGACTAGCGGGAACTACAATGAGCAGTTCTTC
clone_size: few; d_call: NA; j_call: TRBJ2-1; v_call: TRBV25-1; cdr3_aa: CATDPGGRYNEQFF; cdr3_nt: TGTGCGACAGACCCCGGGGGACGCTACAATGAGCAGTTCTTC
clone_size: NA; d_call: TRBD2; j_call: TRBJ2-7; v_call: TRBV6-1; cdr3_aa: CASNGAGGSYEQYF; cdr3_nt: TGTGCCAGCAATGGAGCGGGGGGTTCCTACGAGCAGTACTTC
clone_size: few; d_call: TRBD2; j_call: TRBJ2-7; v_call: TRBV20-1; cdr3_aa: CSASSPGGFMTYEQYF; cdr3_nt: TGCAGTGCTTCTTCGCCCGGGGGGTTCATGACCTACGAGCAGTACTTC
clone_size: NA; d_call: NA; j_call: TRBJ1-1; v_call: TRBV18; cdr3_aa: CASSPPRGHNTEAFF; cdr3_nt: TGTGCCAGCTCACCGCCCCGGGGGCACAACACTGAAGCTTTCTTT
clone_size: NA; d_call: TRBD2; j_call: TRBJ2-1; v_call: TRBV11-2; cdr3_aa: CASSLVAGGRFDEQFF; cdr3_nt: TGTGCCAGCAGCTTAGTTGCGGGGGGGCGATTCGATGAGCAGTTCTTC
clone_size: few; d_call: NA; j_call: TRBJ1-1; v_call: TRBV25-1; cdr3_aa: CASSEFTGAEAFF; cdr3_nt: TGTGCCAGCAGTGAATTTACAGGTGCTGAAGCTTTCTTT